Following are 8 T cell receptor beta chains from one sample sequenced in a study of glioma-infiltrating T cells after dendritic cell vaccination. Documented time point: after dendritic cell vaccination, including at tumor progression/relapse. Here immunoSEQ multiplex PCR was the method, and the copy in TCRdb shows in-frame clones only, minus some. The data contain 50,000 to 75,000 clones, under 90% of them seen just once; the ten biggest clones take up about 8.1%. The input for sequencing was blood, taken after dendritic cell vaccination. Every receptor here comes from a human donor with glioblastoma.

The gene calls are TRBV7-2 and TRBJ2-3; a weak D match, TRBD2 (6 bases). This CDR3 spans 14 amino acids. Germline V gives CDR1 SGHTA, CDR2 FQGNSA. Trimming stripped 6 bases from V and 2 bases from J, with 12 bases between. The DNA for the CDR3 is TGTGCCAGCAGACCCGGGGGTGTCACAGATACGCAGTATTTT. This gives the protein CASRPGGVTDTQYF. The whole variable domain, filled in from reference TRBV7-2 and TRBJ2-3, reads GAGVSQSPSNKVTEKGKDVELRCDPISGHTALYWYRQSLGQGLEFLIYFQGNSAPDKSGLPSDRFSAERTGGSVSTLTIQRTQQEDSAVYLCASRPGGVTDTQYFGPGTRLTVL.

The rearrangement uses TRBV6-1 and TRBJ2-7; D perhaps matches TRBD2 (6 bases). The V end lost 3 bases, the J end lost 6 bases, and 9 bases lay between the germline ends. CDR1 is MNHNS and CDR2 is SASEGT in the germline V gene. This CDR3 has 12 amino acids. The CDR3 loop reads CASSEPGVEQYF. DNA of the CDR3: TGTGCCAGCAGTGAGCCGGGGGTCGAGCAGTACTTC.

The J gene is TRBJ2-7, the V gene TRBV19; TRBD1 matches 7 bases. V dropped 5 bases and J dropped 3; count of bases not matched to a gene: 7. CDR3 length equals 14 residues. Germline V gives CDR1 LNHDA, CDR2 SQIVND (reference sequence). In DNA, the CDR3 is TGTGCCAGTAGTCCGGGACAGCTGAGCTACGAGCAGTACTTC. Amino acids: CASSPGQLSYEQYF.

The CDR3: CASSQDPSGGLQETQYF. The CDR3, as DNA: TGTGCCAGCAGCCAAGACCCCAGCGGGGGGCTACAAGAGACCCAGTACTTC. The chain couples TRBV4-2 to TRBJ2-5, with 9 bases fitting TRBD2. Trimming at V came to 0 bases and at J to 2 bases, leaving 7 bases not matched to a gene. Per the germline V gene, CDR1 is LGHNA and CDR2 is YNFKEQ. CDR3 size: 17 residues.

The chain uses TRBV5-1 and TRBJ2-5; TRBD2 aligns across 8 bases. Trimming cost V 0 bases and J 5 bases; bases outside gene matches: 12. Germline CDR1 and CDR2: SGHRS and YFSETQ. The CDR3 sequence is 17 residues long. CDR3 amino acids: CASSLAGTGGAVETQYF. Here the CDR3 DNA reads TGCGCCAGCAGCTTGGCAGGGACCGGGGGGGCAGTTGAGACCCAGTACTTC.

A few counts support this clone. The chain carries TRBV6-5 and TRBJ2-1, with 8 nucleotides matching TRBD1. Germline CDR1 MNHEY, CDR2 SVGAGI. V lost 0 bases to trimming and J lost 12 bases; unmatched junction nucleotides: 1. The CDR3 contains 12 residues. This CDR3 reads CASSYSTGVQFF. The CDR3 DNA reads TGTGCCAGCAGTTACTCGACAGGGGTGCAGTTCTTC.

J is TRBJ1-5 and V is TRBV4-1; 7 bases are shared with TRBD1. Germline trimming cut 0 bases from V and 4 bases from J; bases unmatched to any gene: 6. The germline CDR1 and CDR2 sequences are MGHRA and YSYEKL. The CDR3 length is 16 residues. The CDR3 sequence is CASSQDWDSRNQPQHF. The CDR3 DNA reads as TGCGCCAGCAGCCAAGATTGGGACAGCCGGAATCAGCCCCAGCATTTT.

The chain employs TRBV2 and TRBJ2-2; 7 bases fit TRBD1. Germline CDR1 and CDR2: SNHLY and FYNNEI. Losses at the gene ends were 4 bases for V and 6 bases for J; bases not matched to a gene: 2. This CDR3 region has 13 residues. The CDR3 reads CASSGQGSGELFF. The CDR3 bases are TGTGCCAGCAGTGGACAGGGTTCCGGGGAGCTGTTTTTT.